The next 23 T cell receptor beta chains were all read from a single sample in a study of blood T cell repertoires in COVID-19. Here immunoSEQ multiplex PCR was the method, and the copy in TCRdb shows in-frame clones only, minus some. The data contain about 190,000 clones, around 87% of them seen just once; the ten biggest clones take up 0.62%. The material sequenced was peripheral blood. These receptors came from a man aged 50-59 years with acute or convalescent COVID-19.

This chain uses TRBV5-1 with TRBJ2-5; 10 bases are shared with TRBD2. In germline, CDR1 is SGHRS, CDR2 YFSETQ. This CDR3 contains 16 residues. The V segment lost 0 bases and the J segment 7 bases; nucleotides outside the gene matches: 9. CDR3 loop: CASSLGSSGGEGTQYF. The CDR3 DNA sequence: TGCGCCAGCAGCTTGGGCTCTAGCGGGGGTGAGGGGACCCAGTACTTC. The full variable domain, in which reference TRBV5-1 and TRBJ2-5 provide the parts outside the CDR3, is KAGVTQTPRYLIKTRGQQVTLSCSPISGHRSVSWYQQTPGQGLQFLFEYFSETQRNKGNFPGRFSGRQFSNSRSEMNVSTLELGDSALYLCASSLGSSGGEGTQYFGPGTRLLVL.

The gene calls are TRBV27 and TRBJ1-2; D possibly corresponds to TRBD1 (5 bases). V lost 5 bases to trimming and J lost 5 bases, with 15 bases between them. In germline, CDR1 is MNHEY, CDR2 SMNVEV (reference sequence). There are 14 residues in the CDR3. CDR3 in DNA: TGTGCCAGCAGTCCGACCGACAGAGTTTATGGCTACACCTTC. This translates into CASSPTDRVYGYTF.

This sequence joins TRBV24-1 and TRBJ1-5, with D perhaps TRBD1 (5 bases). CDR3 length equals 16 residues. In germline, CDR1 is KGHDR, CDR2 SFDVKD. Trimming took off 4 bases at V and 0 bases at J, with 12 bases between the two ends. CDR3 nucleotide sequence: TGTGCCACCAGTGAGGCCGGGACTCTTAGCAATCAGCCCCAGCATTTT. This encodes CATSEAGTLSNQPQHF.

The gene calls are TRBV7-9 and TRBJ1-5; 7 nucleotides line up with TRBD1. Unmatched junction bases numbered 8, after V lost 5 bases and J lost 7 bases. CDR3 size: 14 residues. Germline V CDR1 and CDR2: SEHNR, FQNEAQ (reference sequence). CDR3 sequence (DNA): TGTGCCAGCAGCCCGACAGGGTTGGAGCAGCCCCAGCATTTT. Translation: CASSPTGLEQPQHF.

The chain has TRBV5-6 and TRBJ1-6, with 10 positions matching TRBD1. The CDR3 spans 17 residues. J was trimmed by 7 bases and V by 4 bases; bases with no gene match: 11. Per germline, CDR1 SGHDT and CDR2 YYEEEE. CDR3 protein: CASSKTVDRGMNSPLHF. The CDR3 region has the DNA TGTGCCAGCAGCAAAACGGTGGACAGGGGGATGAATTCACCCCTCCACTTT.

The chain has TRBV5-5 and TRBJ2-7, with 10 bases that match TRBD1. This CDR3 contains 15 residues. Germline lookup yields CDR1 SGHKS and CDR2 YYEKEE (reference sequence). After removal of 4 bases from V and 3 bases from J, the junction contained 7 bases not matched to a gene. The CDR3 nucleotides are TGTGCCAGCAGCGAGGGACAGGGGCCTATCTACGAGCAGTACGTC. As protein: CASSEGQGPIYEQYV.

This clone has only a few counts. The V call is TRBV7-2, the J call TRBJ1-4; the D gene is possibly TRBD1 (5 bases). CDR1 and CDR2 (germline): SGHTA, FQGNSA. V lost 5 bases and J 2 bases, leaving 12 bases between the germline ends. CDR3 size: 15 residues. For the CDR3, the DNA is TGTGCCAGCAGCAACATGGGGGGGACTAATGAAAAACTGTTTTTT. Translation: CASSNMGGTNEKLFF.

The V and J genes are TRBV7-9 and TRBJ2-2; no clear D gene. From germline, CDR1 is SEHNR and CDR2 FQNEAQ (reference sequence). This CDR3 spans 14 amino acids. Trimming took off 4 bases at V and 1 base at J, with 7 bases between the two ends. In DNA form, the CDR3 reads TGTGCCAGCAGCTCCACGGTGAACACCGGGGAGCTGTTTTTT. Translating it yields CASSSTVNTGELFF.

The chain uses TRBV19 and TRBJ1-2; 7 nucleotides agree with TRBD1. The V and J ends lost 8 bases and 4 bases, in that order; junction bases with no gene match: 19. Germline V CDR1 and CDR2: LNHDA, SQIVND (reference sequence). This CDR3 region has 17 residues. The CDR3 loop is CASALSWTGRVFYGYTF. For the CDR3, the DNA is TGTGCCAGTGCTCTTTCGTGGACAGGCCGCGTTTTCTATGGCTACACCTTC.

The chain combines TRBV19 with TRBJ2-5; D might be TRBD1 (6 bases). Germline V gene sequence: CDR1 LNHDA, CDR2 SQIVND (reference sequence). The CDR3 consists of 14 residues. V shed 8 bases and J shed 4 bases, with 17 bases lying between them. CDR3 DNA: TGTGCCAGTCGTAAACAGGGTGTCTCAGAGACCCAGTACTTC. It translates to CASRKQGVSETQYF. The variable domain in full, with the rest retrieved from reference TRBV19 and TRBJ2-5, is DGGITQSPKYLFRKEGQNVTLSCEQNLNHDAMYWYRQDPGQGLRLIYYSQIVNDFQKGDIAEGYSVSREKKESFPLTVTSAQKNPTAFYLCASRKQGVSETQYFGPGTRLLVL.

This clone occurred a few times. The chain combines TRBV28 with TRBJ2-3, with a possible D match to TRBD1 (5 bases). Germline values: CDR1 MDHEN, CDR2 SYDVKM. This CDR3 has 14 amino acids. V was pared by 5 bases and J by 7 bases, with 16 bases between. Written as DNA, the CDR3 is TGTGCCAGCAGTAAACTTATCAGGGCATATACGCAGTATTTT. Protein product: CASSKLIRAYTQYF.

This clone was picked up one time. V and J are TRBV18 and TRBJ2-7; 10 bases line up with TRBD2. The germline V gene has CDR1 KGHSH and CDR2 LQKENI. CDR3 size: 15 residues. V trimming: 3 bases; J trimming: 2 bases; junction bases outside the gene matches: 4. For the CDR3, the DNA is TGTGCCAGCTCACCCCGGACTAGCGGAGCCTACGAGCAGTACGTC. Its protein product is CASSPRTSGAYEQYV.

V is TRBV7-8 and J is TRBJ2-7; 9 bases are a match to TRBD2. Germline loops: CDR1 SGHVS, CDR2 FQNEAQ. The trim removed 6 bases at V and 2 bases at J, leaving 8 bases unmatched. The CDR3 length is 15 residues. CDR3 protein: CASSHNAGGPYEQYF. The CDR3 DNA reads as TGTGCCAGCAGTCATAATGCGGGAGGGCCCTACGAGCAGTACTTC.

The rearrangement uses TRBV19 and TRBJ1-1, with no clear D. Germline V lookup: CDR1 LNHDA, CDR2 SQIVND (reference sequence). V was pared by 5 bases and J by 6 bases, with 16 bases between. The CDR3 loop spans 14 amino acids. The CDR3 DNA sequence: TGTGCCAGTAGTTTCCCGTGGAGTGAGTCTGAAGCTTTCTTT. The encoded protein is CASSFPWSESEAFF.

The CDR3 is CASSPLGAAKNNEQFF. The CDR3 DNA follows: TGTGCCAGCAGCCCTCTCGGAGCGGCTAAAAACAATGAGCAGTTCTTC. The chain combines TRBV7-9 with TRBJ2-1; D might be TRBD2 (5 bases). Looked up from germline, CDR1 is SEHNR and CDR2 is FQNEAQ (reference sequence). The CDR3 extends over 16 amino acids. V shed 5 bases and J shed 5 bases, with 19 bases lying between them. Complete variable domain (other parts from reference TRBV7-9 and TRBJ2-1): DTGVSQNPRHKITKRGQNVTFRCDPISEHNRLYWYRQTLGQGPEFLTYFQNEAQLEKSRLLSDRFSAERPKGSFSTLEIQRTEQGDSAMYLCASSPLGAAKNNEQFFGPGTRLTVL.

V is TRBV28 and J is TRBJ1-6; 10 bases are a match to TRBD1. V gave up 7 bases and J gave up 9 bases; unmatched junction bases: 12. CDR1 and CDR2 from the germline V gene are MDHEN and SYDVKM. This CDR3 has 16 amino acids. CDR3 sequence: CASIRQGAGLGSPLHF. In nucleotides, the CDR3 is TGTGCCAGCATACGACAGGGGGCGGGTCTGGGTTCACCCCTCCACTTT.

The rearrangement uses TRBV6-5 and TRBJ2-7; tentatively, D is TRBD1 (6 bases). This CDR3 is built from 15 residues. Germline CDR1 reads MNHEY; CDR2 reads SVGAGI. The V and J ends lost 2 bases and 3 bases respectively, with 14 bases between them. CDR3 in amino acids: CASSYASGAVYEQYV. Written as DNA, the CDR3 is TGTGCCAGCAGTTACGCGTCAGGGGCTGTCTACGAGCAGTACGTC.

The CDR3 DNA follows: TGTGCCAGTAGTGACCAGGTGGGCTTTTCCTACAATGAGCAGTTCTTC. Translated: CASSDQVGFSYNEQFF. This chain uses TRBV19 with TRBJ2-1; D is unclear. V lost 5 bases and J 1 base, leaving 15 bases between the germline ends. The CDR3 has 16 amino acids. Germline V CDR1 and CDR2: LNHDA, SQIVND (reference sequence). Full variable domain (missing parts from reference TRBV19 and TRBJ2-1): DGGITQSPKYLFRKEGQNVTLSCEQNLNHDAMYWYRQDPGQGLRLIYYSQIVNDFQKGDIAEGYSVSREKKESFPLTVTSAQKNPTAFYLCASSDQVGFSYNEQFFGPGTRLTVL.

V gene TRBV7-8 combines with J gene TRBJ2-1; D possibly corresponds to TRBD2 (5 bases). The ends were cut back, 5 bases at V and 9 bases at J, with 26 bases in the middle. Germline CDR1 and CDR2: SGHVS and FQNEAQ. This CDR3 spans 17 amino acids. In DNA form, the CDR3 reads TGTGCCAGCAGCCCGGCCGGGGTTTTGTCTGACTGGTCTGAGCAGTTCTTC. This gives the protein CASSPAGVLSDWSEQFF.

V and J are TRBV5-4 and TRBJ2-1, with D perhaps matching TRBD2 (5 bases). The CDR3 spans 15 residues. Per the germline V gene, CDR1 is SGHNT and CDR2 is YYREEE (reference sequence). V gave up 0 bases and J gave up 5 bases, with 12 bases separating them. CDR3 region: CASSLALRANNEQFF. The CDR3 nucleotides read TGTGCCAGCAGCTTGGCACTGCGGGCGAACAATGAGCAGTTCTTC.

The chain carries TRBV7-2 and TRBJ2-3, with TRBD2 matching over 12 bases. The germline CDR1 and CDR2 sequences are SGHTA and FQGNSA. CDR3 size: 15 residues. V lost 1 base and J lost 4; bases outside the gene matches: 0. CDR3 residues: CASSLGLAGADTQYF. In DNA form, the CDR3 reads TGTGCCAGCAGCTTAGGACTAGCGGGAGCAGATACGCAGTATTTT.

The genes are TRBV27 and TRBJ1-4; TRBD1 might be the D (6 bases). Germline loops: CDR1 MNHEY, CDR2 SMNVEV (reference sequence). The CDR3 consists of 14 residues. Trimming took off 4 bases at V and 4 bases at J, with 10 bases between the two ends. The CDR3 sequence is CASSSQGYNEKLFF. The CDR3 DNA sequence: TGTGCCAGCAGTTCACAGGGCTATAATGAAAAACTGTTTTTT.

This chain joins TRBV24-1 and TRBJ2-1, with TRBD2 matching 9 bases. CDR1 is KGHDR and CDR2 is SFDVKD in the germline V gene. Trimming at V came to 5 bases and at J to 4 bases, leaving 2 bases not matched to a gene. CDR3 length equals 14 residues. The CDR3 region has the DNA TGTGCCACCAGTGGGCGGGAGGGGTACAATGAGCAGTTCTTC. Amino acid sequence: CATSGREGYNEQFF.